The source of this T cell receptor beta chain is a study of blood T cell repertoires in COVID-19. Across the whole study: COVID-19 samples collected from the United States, Italy and Spain covered acute and convalescent phases. PBMCs, B-cell-depleted T cells, or T cells were the source of the cDNA or gDNA that made up the material.

Original data processing: Reference gene primer amplification gave estimated nucleated cell counts. Only in-frame clones appear in the TCRdb table, and some are missing; sequencing was by immunoSEQ multiplex PCR. That table supplies the V and J calls and clone size; D and trimming were determined from the DNA. The sample has around 140,000 clones; around nine tenths are singletons. This receptor was taken from a man aged 50 to 60 with active or convalescent COVID-19. Material for sequencing was peripheral blood.

The CDR3 protein is CASSLDGTASNQPQHF. As DNA, the CDR3 is TGCGCCAGCAGCTTGGATGGGACAGCTAGCAATCAGCCCCAGCATTTT. This chain joins TRBV5-1 and TRBJ1-5; 7 nucleotides agree with TRBD1. This CDR3 comprises 16 residues. Germline V lookup: CDR1 SGHRS, CDR2 YFSETQ. The ends lost 0 bases at V and 0 bases at J; junction bases unmatched: 3.